This T cell receptor (beta chain) is from a study of blood T cell repertoires in COVID-19. Clinical history as reported by participants underpinned cohort assignment. Participants classified as exposed had met a COVID-19 case within 2 weeks before study entry. Profiled with immunoSEQ multiplex PCR; TCRdb holds only in-frame clones, not every one. Of around 250,000 clones listed, about 90% are singletons. The sample was PBMCs or T cells enriched from blood (not recorded which). This receptor was taken from a woman aged 35 to 49 who had been exposed to COVID-19.

CDR3 region: CASSQVGGTDTQYF. The CDR3 DNA reads TGTGCCAGCAGCCAAGTTGGAGGCACAGATACGCAGTATTTT. This sequence joins TRBV3-1 (or the pseudogene TRBV3-2) and TRBJ2-3; D call uncertain. Germline V lookup: CDR1 LGHDT, CDR2 YNNKEL (reference sequence). V was clipped by 1 base and J by 1 base, with 6 bases between them. This CDR3 contains 14 residues.